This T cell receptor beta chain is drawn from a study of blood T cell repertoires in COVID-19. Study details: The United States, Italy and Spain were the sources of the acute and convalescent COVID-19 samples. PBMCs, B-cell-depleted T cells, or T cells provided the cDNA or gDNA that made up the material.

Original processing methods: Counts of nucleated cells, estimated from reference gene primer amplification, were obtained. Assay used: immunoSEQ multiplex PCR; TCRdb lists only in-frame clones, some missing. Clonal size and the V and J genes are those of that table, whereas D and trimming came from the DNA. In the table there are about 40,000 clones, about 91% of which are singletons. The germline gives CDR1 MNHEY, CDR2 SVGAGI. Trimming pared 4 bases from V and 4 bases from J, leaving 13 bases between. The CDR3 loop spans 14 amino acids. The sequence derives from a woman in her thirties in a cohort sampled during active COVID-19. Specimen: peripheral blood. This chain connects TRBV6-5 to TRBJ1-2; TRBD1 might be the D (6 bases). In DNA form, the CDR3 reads TGTGCCAGCAGTTCCCCGGGACATCTCTATGGCTACACCTTC. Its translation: CASSSPGHLYGYTF.